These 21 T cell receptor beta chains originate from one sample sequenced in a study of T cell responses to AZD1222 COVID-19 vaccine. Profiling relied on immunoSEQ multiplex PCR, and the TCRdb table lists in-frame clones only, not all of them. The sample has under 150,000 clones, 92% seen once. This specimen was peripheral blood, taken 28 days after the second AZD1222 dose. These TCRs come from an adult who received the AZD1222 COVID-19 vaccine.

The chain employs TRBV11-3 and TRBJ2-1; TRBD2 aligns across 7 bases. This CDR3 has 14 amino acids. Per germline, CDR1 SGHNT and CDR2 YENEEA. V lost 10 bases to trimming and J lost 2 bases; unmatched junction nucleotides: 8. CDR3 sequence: CATVSGTPYNEQFF. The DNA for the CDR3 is TGTGCCACCGTAAGCGGGACCCCCTACAATGAGCAGTTCTTC.

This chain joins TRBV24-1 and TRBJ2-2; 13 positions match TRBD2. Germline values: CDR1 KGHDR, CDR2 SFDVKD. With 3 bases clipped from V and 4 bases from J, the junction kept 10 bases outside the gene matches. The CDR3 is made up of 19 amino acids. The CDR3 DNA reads TGTGCCACCAGTGATAAACAGACTAGCGGGAGGATGGGCACCGGGGAGCTGTTTTTT. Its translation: CATSDKQTSGRMGTGELFF.

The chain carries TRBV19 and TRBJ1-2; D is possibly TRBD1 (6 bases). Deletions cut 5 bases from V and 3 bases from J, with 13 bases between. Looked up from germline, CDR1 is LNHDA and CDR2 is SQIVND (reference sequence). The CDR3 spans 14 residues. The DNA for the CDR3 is TGTGCCAGTAGTTCCCCGGGACAAGACTATGGCTACACCTTC. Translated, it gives CASSSPGQDYGYTF.

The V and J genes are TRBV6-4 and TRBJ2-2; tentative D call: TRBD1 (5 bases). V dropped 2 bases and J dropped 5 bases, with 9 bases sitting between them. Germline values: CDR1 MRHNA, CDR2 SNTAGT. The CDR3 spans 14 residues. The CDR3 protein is CASSDRAGTGELFF. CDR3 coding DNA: TGTGCCAGCAGTGACAGGGCAGGGACCGGGGAGCTGTTTTTT.

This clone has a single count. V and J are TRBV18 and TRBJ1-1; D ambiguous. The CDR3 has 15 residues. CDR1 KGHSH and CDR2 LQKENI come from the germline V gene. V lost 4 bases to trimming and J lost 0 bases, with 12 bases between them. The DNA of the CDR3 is TGTGCCAGCTCACTAAGCGCCGGATTGAACACTGAAGCTTTCTTT. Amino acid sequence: CASSLSAGLNTEAFF.

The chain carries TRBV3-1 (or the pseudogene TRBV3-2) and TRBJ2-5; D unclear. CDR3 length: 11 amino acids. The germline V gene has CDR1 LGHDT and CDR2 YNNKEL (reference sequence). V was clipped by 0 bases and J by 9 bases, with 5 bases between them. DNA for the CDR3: TGTGCCAGCAGCCAAGAACGTTCCCAGTACTTC. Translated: CASSQERSQYF.

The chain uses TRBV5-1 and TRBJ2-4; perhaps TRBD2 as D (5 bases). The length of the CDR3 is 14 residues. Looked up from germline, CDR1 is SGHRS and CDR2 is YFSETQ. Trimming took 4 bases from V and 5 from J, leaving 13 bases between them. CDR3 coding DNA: TGCGCCAGCAGCCCGAGGGCGGGCGAAAACATTCAGTACTTC. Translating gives CASSPRAGENIQYF.

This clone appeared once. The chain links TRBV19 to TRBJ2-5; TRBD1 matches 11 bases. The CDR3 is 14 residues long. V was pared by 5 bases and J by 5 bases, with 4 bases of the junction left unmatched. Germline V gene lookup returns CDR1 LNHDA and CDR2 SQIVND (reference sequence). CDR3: CASSRDRGYETQYF. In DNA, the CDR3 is TGTGCCAGTAGTCGGGACAGGGGGTACGAGACCCAGTACTTC. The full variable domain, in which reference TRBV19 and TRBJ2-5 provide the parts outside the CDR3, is DGGITQSPKYLFRKEGQNVTLSCEQNLNHDAMYWYRQDPGQGLRLIYYSQIVNDFQKGDIAEGYSVSREKKESFPLTVTSAQKNPTAFYLCASSRDRGYETQYFGPGTRLLVL.

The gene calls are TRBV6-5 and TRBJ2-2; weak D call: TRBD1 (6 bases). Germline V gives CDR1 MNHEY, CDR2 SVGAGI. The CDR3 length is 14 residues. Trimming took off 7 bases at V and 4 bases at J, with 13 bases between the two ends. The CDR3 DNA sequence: TGTGCCAGCATCTTGGGCAGGGGCACCGGGGAGCTGTTTTTT. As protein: CASILGRGTGELFF.

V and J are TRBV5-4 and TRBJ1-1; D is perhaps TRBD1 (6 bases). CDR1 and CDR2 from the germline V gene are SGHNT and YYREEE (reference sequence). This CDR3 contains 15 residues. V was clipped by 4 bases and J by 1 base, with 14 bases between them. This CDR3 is CASSKSGTKNTEAFF. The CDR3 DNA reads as TGTGCCAGCAGCAAATCCGGGACAAAGAACACTGAAGCTTTCTTT.

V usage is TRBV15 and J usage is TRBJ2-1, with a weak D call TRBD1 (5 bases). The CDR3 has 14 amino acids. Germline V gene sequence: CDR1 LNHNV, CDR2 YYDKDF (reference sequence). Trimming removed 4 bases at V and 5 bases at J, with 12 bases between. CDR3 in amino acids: CATSTDSHNNEQFF. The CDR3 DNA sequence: TGTGCCACCAGCACCGACAGCCACAACAATGAGCAGTTCTTC.

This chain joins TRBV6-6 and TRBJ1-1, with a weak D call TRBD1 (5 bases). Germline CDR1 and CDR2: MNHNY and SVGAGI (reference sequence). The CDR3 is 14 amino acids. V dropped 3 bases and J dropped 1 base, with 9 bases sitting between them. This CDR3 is CASSYGAGNTEAFF. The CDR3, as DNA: TGTGCCAGCAGTTATGGGGCCGGGAACACTGAAGCTTTCTTT.

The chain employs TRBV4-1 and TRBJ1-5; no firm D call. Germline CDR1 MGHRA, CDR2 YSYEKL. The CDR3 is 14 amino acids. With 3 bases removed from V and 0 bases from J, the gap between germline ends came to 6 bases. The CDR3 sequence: CASSQKNSNQPQHF. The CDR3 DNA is TGCGCCAGCAGCCAGAAGAATAGCAATCAGCCCCAGCATTTT.

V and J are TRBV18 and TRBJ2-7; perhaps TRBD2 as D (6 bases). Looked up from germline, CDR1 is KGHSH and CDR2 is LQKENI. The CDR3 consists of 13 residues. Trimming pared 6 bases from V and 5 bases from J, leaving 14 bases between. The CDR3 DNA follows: TGTGCCAGCTCCCTCGGGGGTGCCCACGAGCAGTACTTC. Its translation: CASSLGGAHEQYF.

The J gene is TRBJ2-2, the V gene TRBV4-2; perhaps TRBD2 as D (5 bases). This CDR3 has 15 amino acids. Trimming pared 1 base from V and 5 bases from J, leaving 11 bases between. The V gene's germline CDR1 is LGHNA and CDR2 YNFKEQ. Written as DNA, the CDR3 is TGTGCCAGCAGCCAAGTTTACGGGGTGACCGGGGAGCTGTTTTTT. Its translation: CASSQVYGVTGELFF.

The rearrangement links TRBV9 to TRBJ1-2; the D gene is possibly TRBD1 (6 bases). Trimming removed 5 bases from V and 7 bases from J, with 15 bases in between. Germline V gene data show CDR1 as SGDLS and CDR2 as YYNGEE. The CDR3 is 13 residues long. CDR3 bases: TGTGCCAGCAGGGGAACAGGGATAGGTGGCTACACCTTC. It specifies CASRGTGIGGYTF.

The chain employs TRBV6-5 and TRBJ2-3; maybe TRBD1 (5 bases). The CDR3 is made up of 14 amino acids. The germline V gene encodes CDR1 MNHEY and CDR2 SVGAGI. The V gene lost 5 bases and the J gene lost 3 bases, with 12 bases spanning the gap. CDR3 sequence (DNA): TGTGCCAGCAGTCTACGGGCAGGGACAGATACGCAGTATTTT. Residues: CASSLRAGTDTQYF.

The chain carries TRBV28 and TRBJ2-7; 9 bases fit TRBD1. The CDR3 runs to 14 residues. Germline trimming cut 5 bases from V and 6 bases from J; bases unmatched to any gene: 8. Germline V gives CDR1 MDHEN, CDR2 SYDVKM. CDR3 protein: CASSPGTGLSEQYV. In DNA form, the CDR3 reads TGTGCCAGCAGTCCGGGGACAGGGCTAAGCGAGCAGTACGTC.

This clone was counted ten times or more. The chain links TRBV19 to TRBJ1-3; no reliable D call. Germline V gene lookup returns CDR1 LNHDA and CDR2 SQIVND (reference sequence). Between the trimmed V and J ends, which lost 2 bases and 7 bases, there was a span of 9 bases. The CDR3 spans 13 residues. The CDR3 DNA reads TGTGCCAGTAGTATAACAGACGGGAACACCATATATTTT. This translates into CASSITDGNTIYF.

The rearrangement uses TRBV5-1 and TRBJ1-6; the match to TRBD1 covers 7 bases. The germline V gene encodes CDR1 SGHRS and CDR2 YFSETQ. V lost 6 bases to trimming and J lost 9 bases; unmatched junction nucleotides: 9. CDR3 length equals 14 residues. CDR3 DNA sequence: TGCGCCAGCAACAGCGGACAGGATCGTTCACCCCTCCACTTT. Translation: CASNSGQDRSPLHF.

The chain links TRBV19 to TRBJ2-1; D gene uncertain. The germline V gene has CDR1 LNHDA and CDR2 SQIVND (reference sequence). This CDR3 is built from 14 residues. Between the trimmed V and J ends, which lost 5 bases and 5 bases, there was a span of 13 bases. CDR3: CASSWVTADNEQFF. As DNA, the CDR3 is TGTGCCAGTAGTTGGGTCACGGCCGACAATGAGCAGTTCTTC.